This TCR beta chain was profiled in a study of control samples from healthy donors and cancer patients (dated by TCRdb to 2020 to 2021). The CDR3 goes from the cysteine to the phenylalanine over 14 residues. Only CDR3 DNA is held: 42 bases, read in frame from base 1. The germline V gene provides CDR1 SGHNT and CDR2 YENEEA. Trimming removed 2 bases from V and 7 bases from J; the gene matches leave 5 bases unexplained. The library relied on the immunoSEQ multiplex PCR assay. As stored in TCRdb, this immuneACCESS dataset retains in-frame rearrangements with V and J assigned. A fraction of the clones does not appear; measured against another copy, unresolved V genes explain less than half of the discrepancy, and the remainder lacks a known reason. Recorded for this sample are about 40,000 clones; 92% of them occurred a single time. Of the sample, more than 3% falls within the top ten clones. This clone was seen once. What antigen it recognizes has not been identified. One base away there is no much larger clone; base qualities are not given.

The V and J segments used are TRBV11-3 and TRBJ2-1, with 7 middle bases fitting TRBD1. This TCR came from a woman in her 50s in good health. The material sequenced was blood. Read as DNA, the sequence is TGTGCCAGCAGCTTATTACAGGGGAGTAATGAGCAGTTCTTC. This yields the protein CASSLLQGSNEQFF.